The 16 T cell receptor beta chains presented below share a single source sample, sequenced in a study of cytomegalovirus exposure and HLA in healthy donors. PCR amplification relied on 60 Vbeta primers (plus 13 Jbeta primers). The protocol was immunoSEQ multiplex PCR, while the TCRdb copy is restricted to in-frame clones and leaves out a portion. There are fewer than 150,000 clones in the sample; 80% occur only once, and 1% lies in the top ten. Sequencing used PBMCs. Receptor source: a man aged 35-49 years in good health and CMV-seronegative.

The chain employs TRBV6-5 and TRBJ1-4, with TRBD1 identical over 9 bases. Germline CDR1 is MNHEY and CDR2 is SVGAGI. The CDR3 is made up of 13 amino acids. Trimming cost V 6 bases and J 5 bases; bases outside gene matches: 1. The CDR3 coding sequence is TGTGCCAGCAGGGGACAGGGAAATGAAAAACTGTTTTTT. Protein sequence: CASRGQGNEKLFF.

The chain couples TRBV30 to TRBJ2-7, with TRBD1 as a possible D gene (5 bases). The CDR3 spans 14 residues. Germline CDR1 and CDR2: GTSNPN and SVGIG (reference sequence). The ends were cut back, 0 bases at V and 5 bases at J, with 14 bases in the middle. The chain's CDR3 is CAWSVLPGKNEQYF. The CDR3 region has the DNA TGTGCCTGGAGTGTCCTTCCAGGGAAGAACGAGCAGTACTTC.

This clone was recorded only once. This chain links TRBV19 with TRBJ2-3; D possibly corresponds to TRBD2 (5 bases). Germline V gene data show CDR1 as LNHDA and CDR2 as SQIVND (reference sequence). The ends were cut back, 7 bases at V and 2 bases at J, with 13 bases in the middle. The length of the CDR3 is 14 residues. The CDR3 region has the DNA TGTGCCAGTACCCCCGGACGGGACACAGATACGCAGTATTTT. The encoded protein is CASTPGRDTDTQYF.

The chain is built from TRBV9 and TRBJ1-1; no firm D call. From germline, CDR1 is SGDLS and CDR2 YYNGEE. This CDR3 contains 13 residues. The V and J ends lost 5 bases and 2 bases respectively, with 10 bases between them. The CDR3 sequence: CASSERGNTEAFF. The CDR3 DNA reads TGTGCCAGCAGTGAGCGAGGAAACACTGAAGCTTTCTTT.

The CDR3 reads CASSSGYGTDLNTEAFF. CDR3 DNA sequence: TGTGCCAGCAGCAGCGGGTATGGGACAGACTTGAACACTGAAGCTTTCTTT. The rearrangement links TRBV5-6 to TRBJ1-1; 7 positions agree with TRBD1. There are 17 residues in the CDR3. Germline CDR1 and CDR2: SGHDT and YYEEEE. J was trimmed by 0 bases and V by 4 bases; bases with no gene match: 12. Together with reference TRBV5-6 and TRBJ1-1, the CDR3 gives the full variable domain: DAGVTQSPTHLIKTRGQQVTLRCSPKSGHDTVSWYQQALGQGPQFIFQYYEEEERQRGNFPDRFSGHQFPNYSSELNVNALLLGDSALYLCASSSGYGTDLNTEAFFGQGTRLTVV.

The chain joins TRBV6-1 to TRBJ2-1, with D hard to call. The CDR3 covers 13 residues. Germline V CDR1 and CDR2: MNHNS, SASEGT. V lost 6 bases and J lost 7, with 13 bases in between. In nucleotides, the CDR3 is TGTGCCAGCAGATTGGTGGCTTATAATGAGCAGTTCTTC. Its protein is CASRLVAYNEQFF.

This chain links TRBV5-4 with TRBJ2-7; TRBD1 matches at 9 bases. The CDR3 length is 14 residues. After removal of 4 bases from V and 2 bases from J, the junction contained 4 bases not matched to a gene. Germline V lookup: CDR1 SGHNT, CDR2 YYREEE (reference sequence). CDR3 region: CASSPRTGAYEQYF. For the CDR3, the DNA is TGTGCCAGCAGCCCCCGGACAGGGGCCTACGAGCAGTACTTC.

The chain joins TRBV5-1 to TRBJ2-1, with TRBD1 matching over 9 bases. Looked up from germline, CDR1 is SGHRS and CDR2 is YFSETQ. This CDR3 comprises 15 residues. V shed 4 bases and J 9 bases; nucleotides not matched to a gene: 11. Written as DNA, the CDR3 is TGCGCCAGCAGCACGTCCCGGGACAGGGACGGTGAGCAGTTCTTC. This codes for CASSTSRDRDGEQFF.

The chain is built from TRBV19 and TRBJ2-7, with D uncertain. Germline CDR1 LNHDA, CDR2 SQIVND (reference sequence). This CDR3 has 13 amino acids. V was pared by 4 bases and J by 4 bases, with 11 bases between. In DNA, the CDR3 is TGTGCCAGTAGTAGGATACCGGGTTACGAGCAGTACTTC. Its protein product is CASSRIPGYEQYF.

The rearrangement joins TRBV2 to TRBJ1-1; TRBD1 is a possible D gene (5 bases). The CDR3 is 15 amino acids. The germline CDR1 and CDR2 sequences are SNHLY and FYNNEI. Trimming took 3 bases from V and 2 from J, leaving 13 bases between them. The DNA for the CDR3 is TGTGCCAGCAGTGAGTTTGGGGGGAGTAACACTGAAGCTTTCTTT. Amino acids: CASSEFGGSNTEAFF.

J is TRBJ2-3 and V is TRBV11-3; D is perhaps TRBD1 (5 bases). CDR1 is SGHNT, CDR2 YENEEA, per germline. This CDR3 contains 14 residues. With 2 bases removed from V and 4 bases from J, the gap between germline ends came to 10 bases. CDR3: CASSLQGEADTQYF. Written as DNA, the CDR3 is TGTGCCAGCAGCTTACAGGGCGAGGCAGATACGCAGTATTTT.

Written as DNA, the CDR3 is TGTGCCAGTAGTATAGAGGCAGGGGCCTTAAATCAGCCCCAGCATTTT. The encoded protein is CASSIEAGALNQPQHF. This chain connects TRBV19 to TRBJ1-5, with a tentative D call TRBD1 (6 bases). Looked up from germline, CDR1 is LNHDA and CDR2 is SQIVND (reference sequence). The V end was cut by 0 bases, the J end by 4 bases, with 13 bases between. There are 16 residues in the CDR3.

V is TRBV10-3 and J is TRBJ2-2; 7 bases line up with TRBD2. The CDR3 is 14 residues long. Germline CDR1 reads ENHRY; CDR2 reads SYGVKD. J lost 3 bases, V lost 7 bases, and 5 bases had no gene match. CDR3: CAITAGVDTGELFF. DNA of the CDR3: TGTGCCATCACGGCGGGAGTGGACACCGGGGAGCTGTTTTTT.

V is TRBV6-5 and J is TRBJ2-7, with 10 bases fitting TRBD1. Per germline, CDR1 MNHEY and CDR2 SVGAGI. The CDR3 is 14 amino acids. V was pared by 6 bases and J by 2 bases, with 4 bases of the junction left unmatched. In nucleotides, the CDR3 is TGTGCCAGCAGGCGGGACAGGGGAACCTACGAGCAGTACTTC. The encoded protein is CASRRDRGTYEQYF.

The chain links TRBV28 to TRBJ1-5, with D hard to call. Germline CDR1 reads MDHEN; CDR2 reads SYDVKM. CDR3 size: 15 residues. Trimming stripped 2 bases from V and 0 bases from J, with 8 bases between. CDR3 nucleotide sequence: TGTGCCAGCAGTTTAGGACTCTATAGCAATCAGCCCCAGCATTTT. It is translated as CASSLGLYSNQPQHF.

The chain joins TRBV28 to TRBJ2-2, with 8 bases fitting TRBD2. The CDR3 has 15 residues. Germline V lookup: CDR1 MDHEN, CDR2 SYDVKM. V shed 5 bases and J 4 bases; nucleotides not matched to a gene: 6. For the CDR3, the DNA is TGTGCCAGCAGTCATCGGGGGGGCAGCACCGGGGAGCTGTTTTTT. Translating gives CASSHRGGSTGELFF.